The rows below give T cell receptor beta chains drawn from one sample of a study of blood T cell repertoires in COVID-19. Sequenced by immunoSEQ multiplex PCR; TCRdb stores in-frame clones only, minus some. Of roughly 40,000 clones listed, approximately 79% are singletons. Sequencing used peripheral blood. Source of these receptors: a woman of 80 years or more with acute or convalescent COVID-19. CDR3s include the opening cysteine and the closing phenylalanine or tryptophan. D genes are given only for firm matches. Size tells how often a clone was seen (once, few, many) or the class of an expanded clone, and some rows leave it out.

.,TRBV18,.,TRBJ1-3,CASSPPTIGAGNTIYF,TGTGCCAGCTCACCTCCTACGATAGGGGCTGGAAACACCATATATTTT
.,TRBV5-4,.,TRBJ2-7,CASSLGYGGAVFYEQYF,TGTGCCAGCAGCTTGGGATACGGGGGAGCGGTTTTCTACGAGCAGTACTTC
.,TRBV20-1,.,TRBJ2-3,CSGRPTDTQYF,TGCAGTGGGAGGCCCACAGATACGCAGTATTTT
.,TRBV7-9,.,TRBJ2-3,CASSLKQISATPDTQYF,TGTGCCAGCAGCTTAAAACAGATTAGCGCGACCCCAGATACGCAGTATTTT
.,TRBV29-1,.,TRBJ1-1,CSVVVSVNTEAFF,TGCAGCGTTGTTGTATCCGTGAACACTGAAGCTTTCTTT
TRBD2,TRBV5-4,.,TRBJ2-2,CASSSTSGRAVGELFF,TGTGCCAGCAGCTCGACTAGCGGGAGGGCCGTCGGGGAGCTGTTTTTT
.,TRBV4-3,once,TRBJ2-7,CASSQEDRSPYEQYF,TGCGCCAGCAGCCAAGAAGACAGGAGTCCCTACGAGCAGTACTTC
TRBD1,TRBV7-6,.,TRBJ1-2,CASSLARGGGYGYTF,TGTGCCAGCAGCTTAGCGAGAGGGGGCGGCTATGGCTACACCTTC
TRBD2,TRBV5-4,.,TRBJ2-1,CASSSLGRASGSVNEQFF,TGTGCCAGCAGCTCTCTGGGGCGGGCTAGCGGGAGTGTCAATGAGCAGTTCTTC
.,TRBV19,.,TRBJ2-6,CASRDTYFSGANVLTF,TGTGCCAGCCGGGACACTTATTTCTCTGGGGCCAACGTCCTGACTTTC
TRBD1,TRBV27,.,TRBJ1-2,CASSLWGQGGYGYTF,TGTGCCAGCAGTTTATGGGGGCAGGGGGGCTATGGCTACACCTTC
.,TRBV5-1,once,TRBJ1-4,CASSGGVDEKLFF,TGCGCCAGCAGCGGGGGGGTGGACGAAAAACTGTTTTTT
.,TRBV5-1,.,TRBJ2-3,CASRPRAASTDTQYF,TGCGCCAGCAGACCCAGGGCAGCTAGCACAGATACGCAGTATTTT
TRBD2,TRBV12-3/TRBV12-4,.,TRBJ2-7,CASRTSGYDEQYF,TGTGCCAGCCGGACTAGCGGATACGACGAGCAGTACTTC
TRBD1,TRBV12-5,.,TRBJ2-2,CASGLERQGNSGELFF,TGTGCTAGTGGTTTGGAACGACAGGGTAATAGCGGGGAGCTGTTTTTT
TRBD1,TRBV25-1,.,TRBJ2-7,CASSEPGQGTYEQYF,TGTGCCAGCAGTGAACCTGGACAGGGGACTTACGAGCAGTACTTC
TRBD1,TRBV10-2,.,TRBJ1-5,CASSDVQGSNQPQHF,TGCGCCAGCAGTGACGTACAGGGGAGCAATCAGCCCCAGCATTTT
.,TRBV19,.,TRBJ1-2,CASSILGVTSTGYGYTF,TGTGCCAGTAGTATATTGGGCGTGACTAGTACCGGGTATGGCTACACCTTC
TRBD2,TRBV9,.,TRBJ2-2,CASSVGRLAGRTGELFF,TGTGCCAGCAGCGTAGGTCGACTAGCAGGCCGCACCGGGGAGCTGTTTTTT
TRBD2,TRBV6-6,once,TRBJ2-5,CASSPYMAGGGIGETQYF,TGTGCCAGCAGTCCCTACATGGCGGGAGGGGGGATAGGAGAGACCCAGTACTTC
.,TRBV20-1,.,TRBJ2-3,CSASPWARTADTQYF,TGCAGTGCTAGTCCTTGGGCGAGAACGGCAGATACGCAGTATTTT
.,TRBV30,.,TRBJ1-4,CAWSGAGASGEKLFF,TGTGCCTGGTCGGGAGCCGGGGCCAGCGGTGAAAAACTGTTTTTT